A selection of T cell receptor beta chains follows, all from one sample in a study of vaccination and CD4 T cells after COVID-19. Antigens for these TCRs are unknown. TCRdb used MiXCR to reprocess the PCR reads, holding one entry per CDR3 protein. Among about 3,700 distinct CDR3 sequences listed, around 21% were seen once. The sample consisted of CD4+ T cells from blood, cultured in vitro. These receptors were collected from a human donor who had recovered from COVID-19. The CDR3 runs from the conserved cysteine through the conserved F or W. A D gene is named only where the DNA matches it firmly. Part of the rows lack a size; the others show once, few, many or a class for expanded clones.

clone size	D gene	V gene	J gene	CDR3 protein	CDR3 DNA
-	TRBD1	TRBV20-1	TRBJ2-7	CSAPRQGYEQYF	TGCAGTGCTCCTCGACAGGGGTACGAGCAGTACTTC
medium-sized	-	TRBV12-3/TRBV12-4	TRBJ2-1	CASSLLLARAGNEQFF	TGTGCCAGCAGTTTACTCCTAGCCCGGGCGGGGAATGAGCAGTTCTTC
-	-	TRBV20-1	TRBJ1-1	CSARQGDEAFF	TGCAGTGCTAGGCAGGGTGATGAAGCTTTCTTT
-	-	TRBV27	TRBJ1-1	CASSPLGSRAFF	TGTGCCAGCAGCCCCCTAGGGAGTAGAGCTTTCTTT
few	-	TRBV19	TRBJ1-1	CASNPGDTRGTEAFF	TGTGCCAGTAACCCCGGGGACACCCGGGGCACTGAAGCTTTCTTT
few	TRBD1	TRBV29-1	TRBJ1-2	CSAGPSRQGTYGYTF	TGCAGCGCCGGGCCTTCCAGACAGGGGACCTATGGCTACACCTTC
few	-	TRBV12-3/TRBV12-4	TRBJ2-2	CASRRSGARTGELFF	TGTGCCAGCAGACGCTCGGGGGCAAGGACCGGGGAGCTGTTTTTT
few	-	TRBV2	TRBJ2-5	CASSVRQETQYF	TGTGCCAGCAGTGTCCGCCAAGAGACCCAGTACTTC
few	-	TRBV29-1	TRBJ1-2	CSIGGDGYTF	TGCAGCATAGGGGGGGATGGCTACACCTTC
few	-	TRBV25-1	TRBJ1-1	CASSESRNTEAFF	TGTGCCAGCAGTGAATCCCGGAACACTGAAGCTTTCTTT
-	-	TRBV2	TRBJ1-6	CASSELGAPNSPLHF	TGTGCCAGCAGTGAACTGGGGGCCCCTAATTCACCCCTCCACTTT
-	-	TRBV7-6	TRBJ2-7	CASSSRDFYEQYF	TGTGCCAGCAGCTCCCGGGACTTTTACGAGCAGTACTTC
-	-	TRBV18	TRBJ1-1	CASSPGVNTEAFF	TGTGCCAGCTCACCAGGGGTGAACACTGAAGCTTTCTTT
-	-	TRBV19	TRBJ2-1	CASTPPGMSQGEQFF	TGTGCCAGTACCCCGCCGGGGATGAGTCAGGGTGAGCAGTTCTTC
few	-	TRBV20-1	TRBJ2-4	CGALRESKNIQYF	TGCGGGGCCCTTAGGGAATCTAAAAACATTCAGTACTTC
once	TRBD2	TRBV6-2/TRBV6-3	TRBJ2-1	CASRGERGGLNEQFF	TGTGCCAGCAGGGGGGAGCGGGGGGGACTGAATGAGCAGTTCTTC
-	TRBD1	TRBV11-2	TRBJ1-6	CASIGQGDRALHF	TGTGCCAGCATCGGACAGGGGGATCGAGCCCTCCACTTT
medium-sized	-	TRBV20-1	TRBJ1-1	CSASTVTNTEAFF	TGCAGTGCTAGTACCGTTACGAACACTGAAGCTTTCTTT
large	TRBD1	TRBV6-1	TRBJ1-5	CASSEPPTGNHF	TGTGCCAGCAGTGAACCTCCGACAGGGAACCATTTT
-	-	TRBV20-1	TRBJ2-7	CSASRERGFSYEQYF	TGCAGTGCTAGTAGAGAACGGGGATTCTCCTACGAGCAGTACTTC
-	-	TRBV4-1	TRBJ1-2	CASSQDLTEGYGYTF	TGCGCCAGCAGCCAAGATTTAACAGAAGGCTATGGCTACACCTTC
few	-	TRBV30	TRBJ1-1	CAWSGGFNTEAFF	TGTGCCTGGAGTGGGGGCTTTAACACTGAAGCTTTCTTT
-	TRBD1	TRBV6-4	TRBJ2-1	CASKSGQANNEQFF	TGTGCCAGCAAGTCCGGACAGGCCAACAATGAGCAGTTCTTC
-	-	TRBV21-1	TRBJ2-5	CASSDRQGARQETQYF	TGTGCCAGCAGCGACCGACAGGGGGCAAGGCAAGAGACCCAGTACTTC
few	-	TRBV2	TRBJ2-7	CASRTTDEQYF	TGTGCCAGCAGGACGACAGACGAGCAGTACTTC
few	TRBD1	TRBV27	TRBJ1-6	CASSPGTANNSPLHF	TGTGCCAGCAGTCCCGGGACAGCTAATAATTCACCCCTCCACTTT
-	TRBD2	TRBV6-2/TRBV6-3	TRBJ2-7	CATRLAGGLYEQYF	TGTGCCACCAGACTAGCGGGGGGCTTATACGAGCAGTACTTC
medium-sized	TRBD1	TRBV6-1	TRBJ1-2	CASSPLGTGRYGYTF	TGTGCCAGCAGTCCCTTGGGGACAGGGAGATATGGCTACACCTTC
medium-sized	-	TRBV10-3	TRBJ2-5	CAISESNGLETQYF	TGTGCCATCAGTGAGTCGAACGGGCTGGAGACCCAGTACTTC
-	-	TRBV12-3/TRBV12-4	TRBJ1-1	CASSLGGRDTEAFF	TGTGCCAGCAGTTTAGGGGGGAGGGACACTGAAGCTTTCTTT
few	TRBD1	TRBV5-6	TRBJ1-2	CASSLPGQGARGTF	TGTGCCAGCAGCTTGCCGGGACAGGGGGCACGGGGGACCTTC
-	-	TRBV19	TRBJ1-4	CASSISGKLFF	TGTGCCAGTAGTATCTCCGGAAAACTGTTTTTT
-	-	TRBV7-2	TRBJ2-7	CASSLVGESSYEQYF	TGTGCCAGCAGCTTAGTAGGGGAGAGCTCCTACGAGCAGTACTTC
-	TRBD1	TRBV23-1	TRBJ1-2	CASFWLGQGNYGYTF	TGCGCCAGCTTCTGGCTCGGACAGGGCAACTATGGCTACACCTTC
-	TRBD2	TRBV7-2	TRBJ2-1	CASSLTGLVYNEQFF	TGTGCCAGCAGCTTGACCGGACTAGTCTACAATGAGCAGTTCTTC
-	-	TRBV3-1	TRBJ1-2	CASSQDSREDGYTF	TGTGCCAGCAGCCAAGATTCCAGGGAGGATGGCTACACCTTC
few	-	TRBV6-1	TRBJ2-7	CASSKDTYEQYF	TGTGCCAGCAGTAAGGACACCTACGAGCAGTACTTC
few	-	TRBV5-1	TRBJ1-2	CASSEGQQKTSGYTF	TGCGCCAGCAGCGAAGGGCAGCAGAAGACTAGTGGCTACACCTTC
once	-	TRBV2	TRBJ1-5	CASSEQSVQPQHF	TGTGCCAGCAGTGAACAGTCCGTCCAGCCCCAGCATTTT
-	-	TRBV4-1	TRBJ1-4	CASTPSRGANEKLFF	TGCGCCAGCACCCCTTCCCGGGGGGCAAATGAAAAACTGTTTTTT
-	-	TRBV11-2	TRBJ1-3	CASSFGRGSGNTIYF	TGTGCCAGCAGCTTTGGCAGAGGCTCTGGAAACACCATATATTTT
-	-	TRBV9	TRBJ1-2	CASSVGYRYGYTF	TGTGCCAGCAGCGTAGGTTACCGATATGGCTACACCTTC
-	-	TRBV6-1	TRBJ2-7	CASSQAASYEQYF	TGTGCCAGCAGCCAAGCGGCCTCCTACGAGCAGTACTTC
few	-	TRBV6-1	TRBJ1-5	CASSPRQGYQPQHF	TGTGCCAGCAGCCCTCGGCAGGGGTATCAGCCCCAGCATTTT
few	-	TRBV19	TRBJ1-3	CARTPRPTGNTIYF	TGTGCCAGGACCCCGCGCCCCACTGGAAACACCATATATTTT
few	-	TRBV20-1	TRBJ1-3	CSARESGNTIYF	TGCAGTGCTAGAGAATCTGGAAACACCATATATTTT
-	TRBD1	TRBV30	TRBJ1-1	CASTTGEITEAFF	TGTGCCTCCACCACAGGGGAGATCACTGAAGCTTTCTTT
-	TRBD2	TRBV19	TRBJ2-7	CASSVAGSLYEQYF	TGTGCCAGTAGCGTAGCGGGGTCGCTCTACGAGCAGTACTTC
medium-sized	-	TRBV27	TRBJ1-6	CASSFGIFNGSPLHF	TGTGCCAGCAGTTTCGGTATTTTTAATGGGTCACCCCTCCACTTT
few	-	TRBV6-5	TRBJ1-1	CASSYSRGGNTEAFF	TGTGCCAGCAGTTACTCCCGGGGGGGCAACACTGAAGCTTTCTTT